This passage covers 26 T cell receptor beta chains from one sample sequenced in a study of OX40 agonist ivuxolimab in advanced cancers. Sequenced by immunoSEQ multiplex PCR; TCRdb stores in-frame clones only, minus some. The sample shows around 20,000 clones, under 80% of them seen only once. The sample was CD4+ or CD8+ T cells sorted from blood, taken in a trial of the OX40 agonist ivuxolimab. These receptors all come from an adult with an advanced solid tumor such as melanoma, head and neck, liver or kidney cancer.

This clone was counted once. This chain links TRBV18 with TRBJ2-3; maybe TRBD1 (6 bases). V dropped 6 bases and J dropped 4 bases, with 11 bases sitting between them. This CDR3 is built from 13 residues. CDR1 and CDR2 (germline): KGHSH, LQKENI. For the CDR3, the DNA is TGTGCCAGCTCTAGGGACAAGCCAGATACGCAGTATTTT. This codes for CASSRDKPDTQYF.

Here the CDR3 DNA reads TGTGCCAGCAGCCGGGACGGGGGGCAGGGAAACACCATATATTTT. This translates into CASSRDGGQGNTIYF. The J gene is TRBJ1-3, the V gene TRBV5-4, with TRBD1 as a possible D gene (6 bases). V dropped 4 bases and J dropped 4 bases, with 15 bases sitting between them. CDR3 size: 15 residues. From germline, CDR1 is SGHNT and CDR2 YYREEE (reference sequence).

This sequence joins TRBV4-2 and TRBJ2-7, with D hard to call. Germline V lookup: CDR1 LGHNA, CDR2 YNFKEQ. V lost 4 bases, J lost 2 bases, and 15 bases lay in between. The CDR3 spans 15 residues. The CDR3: CASSLRMGITYEQYF. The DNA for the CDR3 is TGTGCCAGCAGCCTCCGAATGGGAATTACCTACGAGCAGTACTTC.

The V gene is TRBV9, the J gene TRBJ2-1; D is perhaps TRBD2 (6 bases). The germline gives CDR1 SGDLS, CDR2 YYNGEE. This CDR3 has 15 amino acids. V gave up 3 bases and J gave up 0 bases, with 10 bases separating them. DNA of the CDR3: TGTGCCAGCAGCGCGGAGGGGAGCTCCTACAATGAGCAGTTCTTC. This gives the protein CASSAEGSSYNEQFF. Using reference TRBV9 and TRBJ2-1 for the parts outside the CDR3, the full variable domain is DSGVTQTPKHLITATGQRVTLRCSPRSGDLSVYWYQQSLDQGLQFLIQYYNGEERAKGNILERFSAQQFPDLHSELNLSSLELGDSALYFCASSAEGSSYNEQFFGPGTRLTVL.

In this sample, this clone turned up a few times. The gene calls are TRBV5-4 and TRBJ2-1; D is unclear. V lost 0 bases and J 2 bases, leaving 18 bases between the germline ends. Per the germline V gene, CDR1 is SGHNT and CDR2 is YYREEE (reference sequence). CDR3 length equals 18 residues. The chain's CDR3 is CASSLEPRAGPPYNEQFF. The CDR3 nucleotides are TGTGCCAGCAGCTTGGAGCCTAGGGCCGGGCCGCCCTACAATGAGCAGTTCTTC.

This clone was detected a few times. CDR3 region: CAISDLQAYSYEQYF. The CDR3 region has the DNA TGTGCCATCAGTGATCTACAGGCCTATTCCTACGAGCAGTACTTC. The genes are TRBV10-3 and TRBJ2-7, with a weak D call TRBD1 (5 bases). This CDR3 is 15 amino acids long. Germline V gene sequence: CDR1 ENHRY, CDR2 SYGVKD. Trimming cost V 3 bases and J 1 base, with 13 bases left between them.

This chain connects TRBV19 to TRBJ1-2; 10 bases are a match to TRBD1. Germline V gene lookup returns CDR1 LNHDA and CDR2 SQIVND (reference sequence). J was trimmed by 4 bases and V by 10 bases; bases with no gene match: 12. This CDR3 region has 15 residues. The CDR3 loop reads CATQPRDRGGYGYTF. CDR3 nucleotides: TGTGCCACCCAACCCCGGGACAGGGGTGGCTATGGCTACACCTTC.

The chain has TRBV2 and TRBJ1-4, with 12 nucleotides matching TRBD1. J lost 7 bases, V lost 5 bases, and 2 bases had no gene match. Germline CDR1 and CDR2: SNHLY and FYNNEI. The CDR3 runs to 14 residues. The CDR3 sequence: CASSRDRGLEKLFF. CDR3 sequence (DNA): TGTGCCAGCAGTCGGGACAGGGGGCTTGAAAAACTGTTTTTT.

CDR3 loop: CASSLGGYGYTF. The CDR3 region has the DNA TGTGCCAGCAGTTTGGGAGGGTATGGCTACACCTTC. The chain combines TRBV28 with TRBJ1-2; D uncertain. From germline, CDR1 is MDHEN and CDR2 SYDVKM. This CDR3 has 12 amino acids. The V gene lost 3 bases and the J gene lost 5 bases, with 7 bases spanning the gap.

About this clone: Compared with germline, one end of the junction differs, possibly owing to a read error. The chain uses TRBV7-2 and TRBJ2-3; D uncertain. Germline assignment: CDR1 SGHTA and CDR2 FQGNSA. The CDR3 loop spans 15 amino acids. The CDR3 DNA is TGTGCCAGCAGCATAGCCATCCTGCCCACAGATACGCAGTATTTT. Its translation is CASSIAILPTDTQYF.

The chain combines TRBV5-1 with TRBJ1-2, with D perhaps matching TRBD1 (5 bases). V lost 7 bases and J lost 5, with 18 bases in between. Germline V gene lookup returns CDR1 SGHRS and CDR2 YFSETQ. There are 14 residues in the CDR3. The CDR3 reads CASQTGAGSYGYTF. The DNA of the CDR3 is TGCGCCAGCCAGACCGGGGCAGGATCGTATGGCTACACCTTC.

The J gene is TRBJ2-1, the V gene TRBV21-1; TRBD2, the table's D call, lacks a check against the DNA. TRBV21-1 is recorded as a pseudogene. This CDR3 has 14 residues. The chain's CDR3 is CATAGGPFYNEQFF. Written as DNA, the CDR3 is TGTGCCACTGCGGGGGGGCCATTTTACAATGAGCAGTTCTTC.

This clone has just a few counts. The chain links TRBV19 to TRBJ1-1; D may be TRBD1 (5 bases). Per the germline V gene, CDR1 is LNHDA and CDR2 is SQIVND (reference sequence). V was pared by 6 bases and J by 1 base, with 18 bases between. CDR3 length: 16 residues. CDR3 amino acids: CASSPGQGLGNTEAFF. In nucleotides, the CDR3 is TGTGCCAGTAGCCCCGGGCAGGGCCTGGGGAACACTGAAGCTTTCTTT.

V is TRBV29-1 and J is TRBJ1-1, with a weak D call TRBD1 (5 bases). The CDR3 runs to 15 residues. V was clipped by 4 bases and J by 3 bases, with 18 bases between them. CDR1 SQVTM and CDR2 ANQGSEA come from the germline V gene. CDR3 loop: CSVVRVRARDTEAFF. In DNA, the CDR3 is TGCAGCGTTGTCAGGGTTCGGGCAAGGGACACTGAAGCTTTCTTT.

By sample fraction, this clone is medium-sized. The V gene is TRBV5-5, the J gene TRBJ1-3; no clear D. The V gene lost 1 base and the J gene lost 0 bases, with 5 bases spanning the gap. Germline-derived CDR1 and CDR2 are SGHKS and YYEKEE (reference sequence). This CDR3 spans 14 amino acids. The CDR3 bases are TGTGCCAGCAGCTTGCAGAGCTCTGGAAACACCATATATTTT. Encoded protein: CASSLQSSGNTIYF. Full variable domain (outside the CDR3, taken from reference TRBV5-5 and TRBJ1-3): DAGVTQSPTHLIKTRGQQVTLRCSPISGHKSVSWYQQVLGQGPQFIFQYYEKEERGRGNFPDRFSARQFPNYSSELNVNALLLGDSALYLCASSLQSSGNTIYFGEGSWLTVV.

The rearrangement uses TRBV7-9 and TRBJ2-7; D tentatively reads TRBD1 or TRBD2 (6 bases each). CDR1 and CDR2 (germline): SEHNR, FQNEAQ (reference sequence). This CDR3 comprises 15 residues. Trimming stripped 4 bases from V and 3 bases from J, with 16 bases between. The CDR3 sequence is CASSSTQEGGYEQYF. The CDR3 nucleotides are TGTGCCAGCAGCTCCACCCAAGAGGGGGGCTACGAGCAGTACTTC.

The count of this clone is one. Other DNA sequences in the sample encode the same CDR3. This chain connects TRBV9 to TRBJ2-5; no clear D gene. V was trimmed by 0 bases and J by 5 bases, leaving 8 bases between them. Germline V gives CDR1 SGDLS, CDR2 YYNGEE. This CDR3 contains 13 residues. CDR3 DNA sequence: TGTGCCAGCAGCGTAGCTAGAGAGGAGACCCAGTACTTC. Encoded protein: CASSVAREETQYF.

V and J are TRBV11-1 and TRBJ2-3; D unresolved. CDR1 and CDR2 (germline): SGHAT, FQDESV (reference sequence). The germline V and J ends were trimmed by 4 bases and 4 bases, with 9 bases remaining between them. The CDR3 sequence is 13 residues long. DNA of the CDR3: TGTGCCAGCAGCTCAGAATTTTCAGATACGCAGTATTTT. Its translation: CASSSEFSDTQYF.

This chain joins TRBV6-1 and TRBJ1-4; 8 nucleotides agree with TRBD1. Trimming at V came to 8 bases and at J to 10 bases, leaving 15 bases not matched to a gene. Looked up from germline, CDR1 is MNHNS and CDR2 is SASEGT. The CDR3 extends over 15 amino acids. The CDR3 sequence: CASSTTSGQAGKLFF. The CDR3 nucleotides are TGTGCCAGCTCCACTACCTCGGGACAGGCGGGAAAACTGTTTTTT.

DNA for the CDR3: TGTGCCAGCAGCTTAAACGGACAGACTACAGATACGCAGTATTTT. Translation: CASSLNGQTTDTQYF. The chain carries TRBV7-3 and TRBJ2-3, with a possible D match to TRBD1 (6 bases). The germline V gene encodes CDR1 SGHTA and CDR2 FQGTGA. The CDR3 sequence is 15 residues long. V gave up 1 base and J gave up 3 bases, with 11 bases separating them.

DNA of the CDR3: TGTGCCAGTAGCGGACAGGGCCGGAGTTTTGGAAACACCATATATTTT. Its translation: CASSGQGRSFGNTIYF. The rearrangement uses TRBV19 and TRBJ1-3; 8 nucleotides match TRBD1. Germline assignment: CDR1 LNHDA and CDR2 SQIVND (reference sequence). The CDR3 has 16 amino acids. Trimming at V came to 6 bases and at J to 3 bases, leaving 10 bases not matched to a gene.

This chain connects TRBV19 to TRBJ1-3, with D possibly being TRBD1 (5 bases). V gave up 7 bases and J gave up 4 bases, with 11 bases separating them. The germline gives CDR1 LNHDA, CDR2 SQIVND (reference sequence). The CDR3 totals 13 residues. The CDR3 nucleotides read TGTGCCAGTAAAGAGGGGAGAGGAAACACCATATATTTT. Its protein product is CASKEGRGNTIYF.

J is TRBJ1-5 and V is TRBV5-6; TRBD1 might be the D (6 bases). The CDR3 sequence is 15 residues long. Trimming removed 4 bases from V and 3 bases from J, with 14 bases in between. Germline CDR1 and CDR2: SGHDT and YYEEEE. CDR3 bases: TGTGCCAGCAGCCCTACAGGGTTACCCAATCAGCCCCAGCATTTT. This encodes CASSPTGLPNQPQHF.

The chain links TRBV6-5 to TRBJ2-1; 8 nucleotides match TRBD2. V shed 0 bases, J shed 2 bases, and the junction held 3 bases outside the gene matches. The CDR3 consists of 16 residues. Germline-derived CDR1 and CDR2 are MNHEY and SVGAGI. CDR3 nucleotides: TGTGCCAGCAGTTACTCTAGCGGGGTTACCTACAATGAGCAGTTCTTC. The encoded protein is CASSYSSGVTYNEQFF.

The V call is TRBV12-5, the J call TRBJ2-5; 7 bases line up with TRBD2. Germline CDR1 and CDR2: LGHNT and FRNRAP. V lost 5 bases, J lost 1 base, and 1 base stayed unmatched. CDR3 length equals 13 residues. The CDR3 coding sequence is TGTGCTAGTGGTGGGAGGGGCCAAGAGACCCAGTACTTC. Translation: CASGGRGQETQYF.

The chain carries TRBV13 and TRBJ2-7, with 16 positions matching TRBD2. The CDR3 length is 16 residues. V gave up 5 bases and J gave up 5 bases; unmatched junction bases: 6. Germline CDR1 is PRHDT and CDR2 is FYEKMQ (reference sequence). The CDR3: CASSVGLAGGSHEQYF. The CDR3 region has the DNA TGTGCCAGCAGCGTGGGACTAGCGGGGGGGAGCCACGAGCAGTACTTC.